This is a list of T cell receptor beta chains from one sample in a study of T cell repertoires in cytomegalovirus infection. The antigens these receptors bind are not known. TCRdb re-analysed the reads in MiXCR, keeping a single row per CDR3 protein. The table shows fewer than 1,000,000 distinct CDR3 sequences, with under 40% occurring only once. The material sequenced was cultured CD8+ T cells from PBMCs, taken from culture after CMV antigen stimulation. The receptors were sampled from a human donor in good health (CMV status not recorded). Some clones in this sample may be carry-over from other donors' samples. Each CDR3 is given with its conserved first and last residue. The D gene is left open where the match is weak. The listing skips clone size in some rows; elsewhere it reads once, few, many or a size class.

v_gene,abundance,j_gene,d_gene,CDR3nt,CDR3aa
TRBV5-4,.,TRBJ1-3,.,TGTGCCAGCAGCGTCCCCCCCGGAAACACCATATATTTT,CASSVPPGNTIYF
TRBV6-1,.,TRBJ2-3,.,TGTGCCAGCAGTGCACAAGAACTGAGCACAGATACGCAGTATTTT,CASSAQELSTDTQYF
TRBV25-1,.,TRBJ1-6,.,TGTGCCAGCAGTGACGGGGACCTGACACCCCTCCACTTT,CASSDGDLTPLHF
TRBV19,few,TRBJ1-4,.,TGTGCCAGTAGTATAGTGGCACAGGCTTTCAGGACTAATGAAAAACTGTTTTTT,CASSIVAQAFRTNEKLFF
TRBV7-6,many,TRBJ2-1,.,TGTGCCAGCAGCTCCTGGACGGGGGAAAACAATGAGCAGTTCTTC,CASSSWTGENNEQFF
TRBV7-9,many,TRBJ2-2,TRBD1,TGTGCCAGCAGATCGAACCCTTCCCTTACCCGGGACAGGGTGCACACCGGGGAGCTGTTTTTT,CASRSNPSLTRDRVHTGELFF
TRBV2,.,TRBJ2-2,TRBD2,TGTGCCAGCACCTTCACTCCCACTAGCGGGGGGTACACCGGGGAGCTGTTTTTT,CASTFTPTSGGYTGELFF
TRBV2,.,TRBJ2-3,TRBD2,TGTGCCAGCAGTCCGCCTGCGGGGGGGCTAACAGATACGCAGTATTTT,CASSPPAGGLTDTQYF
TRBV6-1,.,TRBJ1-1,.,TGTGCCAGCAGTGATTTTCTGGGAAACACTGAAGCTTTCTTT,CASSDFLGNTEAFF
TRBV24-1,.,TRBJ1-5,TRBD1,TGTGCCACCAGTGCTGCAGGACAGGGCAATCAGCCCCAGCATTTT,CATSAAGQGNQPQHF
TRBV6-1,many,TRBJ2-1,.,TGTGCCAGCCGGGAAGAATACAATGAGCAGTTCTTC,CASREEYNEQFF
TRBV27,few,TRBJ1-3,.,TGTGCCACCGGCAATGGAAACACCATATATTTT,CATGNGNTIYF
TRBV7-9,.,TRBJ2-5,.,TGTGCCAGCAGCTTAGACGGCAGGGGCCAAGAGACCCAGTACTTC,CASSLDGRGQETQYF
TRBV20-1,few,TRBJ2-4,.,TGCAGTTCAAGGCAGTTAGCCAAAAACATTCAGTACTTC,CSSRQLAKNIQYF
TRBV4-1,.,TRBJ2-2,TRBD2,TGCGCCAGCAGCCAAGACCACTGGGAGCGGGGGGGCGCCGGGGAGCTGTTTTTT,CASSQDHWERGGAGELFF
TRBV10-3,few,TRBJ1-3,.,TGTGCCATCAGTGAAGGTGATTTCTTTGGAAACACCATATATTTT,CAISEGDFFGNTIYF
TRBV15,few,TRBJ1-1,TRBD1,TGTGCCACCAGCAGAGAGGGGACAGGCTTGAACACTGAAGCTTTCTTT,CATSREGTGLNTEAFF
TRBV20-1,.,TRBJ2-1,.,TGCAGTGCTAGGGCAGCCGGGACAACCTTTCACAATGAGCAGTTCTTC,CSARAAGTTFHNEQFF
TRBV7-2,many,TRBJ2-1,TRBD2,TGTGCCAGCAGCCAGGGACTAGCGGGGGGGTTAGGGAATGAGCAGTTCTTC,CASSQGLAGGLGNEQFF
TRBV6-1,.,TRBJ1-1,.,TGTGCCAGCAGTGGGTATCCGAACACTGAAGCTTTCTTT,CASSGYPNTEAFF
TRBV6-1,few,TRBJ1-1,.,TGTGCCAGCAGACGCCCTAAAGGCCAGGACACTGAAGCTTTCTTT,CASRRPKGQDTEAFF
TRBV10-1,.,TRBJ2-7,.,TGCGCCAGCAGTGAGTCCTTGACAGGTGGGGCCTACGAGCAGTACTTC,CASSESLTGGAYEQYF
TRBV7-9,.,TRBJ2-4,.,TGTGCCAGCAGCTTAGTGTTTGAGGGAAACATTCAGTACTTC,CASSLVFEGNIQYF
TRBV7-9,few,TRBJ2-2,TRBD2,TGTGCCAGCAGCTTAGCCGGGACTAGATCGAACACCGGGGAGCTGTTTTTT,CASSLAGTRSNTGELFF
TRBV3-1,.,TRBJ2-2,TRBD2,TGTGCCAGCAGCTCCCGGCTAGCGGGGGCGGGCACCGGGGAGCTGTTTTTT,CASSSRLAGAGTGELFF
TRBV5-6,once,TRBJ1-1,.,TGTGCCAGCAGCCTGAGGGGCGCCGGGGTGGCTGAAGCTTTCTTT,CASSLRGAGVAEAFF
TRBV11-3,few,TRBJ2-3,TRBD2,TGTGCCAGCAGCTTAGTCTATAGCGGGAGATACACAGATACGCAGTATTTT,CASSLVYSGRYTDTQYF
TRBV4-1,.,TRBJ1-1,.,TGCGCCATCAGCCACCCGGGGGGCACTGAAGCTTTCTTT,CAISHPGGTEAFF
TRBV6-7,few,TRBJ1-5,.,TGTGCCAGCAGTTATACGGAAGGAGATCAGCCCCAGCATTTT,CASSYTEGDQPQHF
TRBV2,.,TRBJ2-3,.,TGTGCCAGCAGTGGGCGATTTCATACGCAGTATTTT,CASSGRFHTQYF
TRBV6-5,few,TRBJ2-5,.,TGTGCCAGCAGTTACGCGCTAGCGGAGACCCAGTACTTC,CASSYALAETQYF
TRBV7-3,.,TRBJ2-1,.,TGTGCCCTATGGGGGAGCGACAATGAGCAGTTCTTC,CALWGSDNEQFF
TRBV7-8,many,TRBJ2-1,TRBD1,TGTGCCAGCAGCATCCGGGACAGGAATGACAATGAGCAGTTCTTC,CASSIRDRNDNEQFF
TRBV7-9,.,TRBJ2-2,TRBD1,TGTGCCAGCAGCTTAGTCTTACGACAGGGACCAGCGAACACCGGGGAGCTGTTTTTT,CASSLVLRQGPANTGELFF
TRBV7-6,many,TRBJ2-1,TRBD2,TGTGCCAGCACTCTAGCGGGGTTGAACAATGAGCAGTTCTTC,CASTLAGLNNEQFF
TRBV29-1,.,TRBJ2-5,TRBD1,TGCAGCGTTGAAGATCAGTCGACAGGGGCGGTTGGGGAGACCCAGTACTTC,CSVEDQSTGAVGETQYF
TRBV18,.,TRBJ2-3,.,TGTGCCAGCTCATATCAGCGACAGGGCACAGATACGCAGTATTTT,CASSYQRQGTDTQYF
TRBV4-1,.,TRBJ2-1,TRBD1,TGCGCCAGCAGCCCTGACCCAGGGGGCCCCTCCTACAATGAGCAGTTCTTC,CASSPDPGGPSYNEQFF
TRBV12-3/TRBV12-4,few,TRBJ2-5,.,TGTGCCAGCAGTTTTGGGGTGATAGAGACCCAGTACTTC,CASSFGVIETQYF
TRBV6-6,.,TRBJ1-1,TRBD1,TGTGCCAGCAGTTGGGGACAGGGGGCCTATAGGGCTGAAGCTTTCTTT,CASSWGQGAYRAEAFF
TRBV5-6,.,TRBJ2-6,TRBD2,TGTGCCAGCAGCAGTTTCGGGACATACTTACTAGCGGTTAGCCCTGGGGCCAACGTCCTGACTTTC,CASSSFGTYLLAVSPGANVLTF
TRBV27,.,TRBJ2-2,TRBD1,TGTGCCAGCAGTTTAATACAGGGGATCGGGGAGCTGTTTTTT,CASSLIQGIGELFF
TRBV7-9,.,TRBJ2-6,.,TGTGCCAGCAGCCCCAAGTCTGGGGCCAACGTCCTGACTTTC,CASSPKSGANVLTF
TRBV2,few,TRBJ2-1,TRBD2,TGTGCCACCAGATCACCGGGACTAGCGGGGGTCCGGGAGCAGTTCTTC,CATRSPGLAGVREQFF
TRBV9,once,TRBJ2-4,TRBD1,TGTGCCAGCAGCGACGGGACAGGGACGGCCAAAAACATTCAGTACTTC,CASSDGTGTAKNIQYF
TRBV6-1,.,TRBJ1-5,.,TGTGCCAGCAGTGCGAAACGAACAGTTACTCCTAGCAATCAGCCCCAGCATTTT,CASSAKRTVTPSNQPQHF